This T cell receptor beta chain is from a study of OX40 agonist ivuxolimab in advanced cancers. With respect to the entire study: The costimulatory receptor OX40 (CD134) was targeted by ivuxolimab, a fully human IgG2 agonistic monoclonal antibody. Prior anti-PD-1, anti-PD-L1 or anti-CTLA-4 therapy was permitted, and approximately 41% of dose-escalation patients had received checkpoint inhibitors. Three dose-escalation patients achieved partial responses, one with hepatocellular carcinoma and two with cutaneous melanoma. Of the approximately 54 patients in dose escalation, some 20 had hepatocellular carcinoma, some 15 had melanoma, 9 had renal cell carcinoma and 9 had head and neck cancer. Intravenous ivuxolimab was administered to patients every 2 weeks at six dose levels: 0.01, 0.1, 0.3, 1.5, 3 and 10 mg/kg. The monotherapy dose-escalation portion (N ≈ 50 patients) of the phase I ivuxolimab trial is reported in the paper. A male proportion of nearly 85% and a mean age of around 60 years, ranging from roughly 23 to 85, were recorded for the dose-escalation cohort. The purpose of peripheral TCRbeta sequencing was to test whether ivuxolimab changed TCR sequence diversity and led to clonal T-cell expansion.

This clone was detected once. The clone's antigen remains unknown. No base quality values were provided; no much bigger clone lies one nucleotide off. V sheds 3 bases and J sheds 2 bases, leaving 7 bases between their ends. From the cysteine through the phenylalanine, the CDR3 covers 13 amino acids. Kept here is only the CDR3 DNA, which spans 39 bases and is read in frame from base 1. CDR1 and CDR2, per the germline V gene, are SGHTA and FQGNSA. Genomic DNA was extracted from sorted cells for sequencing of the TCRbeta CDR3 region. The immunoSEQ Assay was used to sequence the TCRbeta CDR3 regions. The table was pulled from immuneACCESS by TCRdb, which kept in-frame rearrangements only. Such tables lose some clones; where checked, under half of the loss comes from unresolved V genes, and the rest has no known cause. This sample has over 35,000 clones in its table, and 80% of those were observed once. The ten largest clones capture roughly 4% of the sample.

The trial excluded patients who had a history of autoimmune disease or who were on systemic immunosuppression. In every dose cohort, peripheral blood was drawn for TCR sequencing at baseline, cycle 4 day 1, and cycle 7 day 1. Samples came from an open-label, multicenter, first-in-human phase I dose-escalation trial of ivuxolimab. Adults with locally advanced or metastatic head and neck squamous cell, hepatocellular, melanoma or renal cell carcinoma were enrolled in the trial. Before TCR sequencing, CD4+ T cells and CD8+ T cells from peripheral blood were sorted into separate populations. The research as a whole found: In the 0.1-3.0 mg/kg groups, partial responders were among the patients with the lowest normalized peripheral clonal expansion, particularly in CD8+ T cells. Antigen specificity was not determined for the clonally expanded peripheral T cells. Clonal expansion of both CD4+ and CD8+ blood T cells was observed from baseline to week 6 at doses 0.1 to 3.0 mg/kg. Low levels of normalized T-cell clonal expansion were also seen in some patients who did not respond. After ivuxolimab, expanded clones were on average more numerous among CD8+ T cells than among CD4+ T cells.

The V and J genes are TRBV7-2 and TRBJ2-5; a confident D gene designation cannot be given. The clonotype comes from an adult with an advanced solid tumor such as melanoma, head and neck, liver or kidney cancer. The sample was CD4+ or CD8+ T cells sorted from blood, taken in a trial of the OX40 agonist ivuxolimab. The CDR3 in this case is CASSFGGQETQYF. DNA sequence: TGTGCCAGCAGCTTCGGCGGACAAGAGACCCAGTACTTC.